This TCR beta chain was obtained from a study of T cell responses to AZD1222 COVID-19 vaccine. Looked up from germline, CDR1 is SGHRS and CDR2 is YFSETQ. The CDR3 is 12 residues long. V was pared by 3 bases and J by 4 bases, with 0 bases of the junction left unmatched. Clones were read by immunoSEQ multiplex PCR, and TCRdb kept only the in-frame ones, dropping some. The sample lists over 150,000 clones, about nine tenths occurring once. This clone has a single count. Sequencing used peripheral blood, obtained on day 0 of AZD1222 vaccination. The TCR sequence derives from an adult in good health. This sequence joins TRBV5-1 and TRBJ1-2; 7 bases map to TRBD1. The CDR3 sequence: CASSWDSYGYTF. The CDR3 coding sequence is TGCGCCAGCAGCTGGGACAGCTATGGCTACACCTTC.